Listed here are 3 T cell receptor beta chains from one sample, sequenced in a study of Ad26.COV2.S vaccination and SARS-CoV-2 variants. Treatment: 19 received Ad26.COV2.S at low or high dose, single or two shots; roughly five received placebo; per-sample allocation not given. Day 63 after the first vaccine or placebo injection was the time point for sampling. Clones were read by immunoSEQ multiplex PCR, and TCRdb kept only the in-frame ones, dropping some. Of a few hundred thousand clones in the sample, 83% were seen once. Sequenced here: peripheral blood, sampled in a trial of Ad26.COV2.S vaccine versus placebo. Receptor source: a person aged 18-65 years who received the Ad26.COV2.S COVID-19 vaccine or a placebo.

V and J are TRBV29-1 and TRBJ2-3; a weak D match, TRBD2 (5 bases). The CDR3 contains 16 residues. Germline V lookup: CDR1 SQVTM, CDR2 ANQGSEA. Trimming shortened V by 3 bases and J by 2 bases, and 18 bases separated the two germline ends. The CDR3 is CSVEGGPGADTDTQYF. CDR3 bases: TGCAGCGTTGAGGGCGGGCCAGGCGCTGACACAGATACGCAGTATTTT.

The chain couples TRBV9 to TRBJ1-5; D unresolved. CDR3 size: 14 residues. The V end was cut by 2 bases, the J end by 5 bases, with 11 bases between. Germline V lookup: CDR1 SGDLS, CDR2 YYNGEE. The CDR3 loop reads CASSVGKSYQPQHF. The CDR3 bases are TGTGCCAGCAGCGTGGGGAAGAGCTATCAGCCCCAGCATTTT.

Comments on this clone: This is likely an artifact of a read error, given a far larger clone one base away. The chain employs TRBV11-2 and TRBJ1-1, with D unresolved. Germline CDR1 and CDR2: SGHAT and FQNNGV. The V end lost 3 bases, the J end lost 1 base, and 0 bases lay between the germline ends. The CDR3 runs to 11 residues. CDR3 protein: CASSLNTEAFF. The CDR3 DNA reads TGTGCCAGCAGCTTGAACACTGAAGCTTTCTTT.